This TCR beta chain was captured by sequencing in a study of CD8 T cells in ankylosing spondylitis. As for this clonotype: Its antigen remains unidentified.

Germline CDR1 is DFQATT and CDR2 is SNEGSKA (reference sequence). Trimming removed 3 bases from V and 4 bases from J; junction bases left unmatched: 8. The CDR3 runs 14 residues. Findings of the study overall: What seemed typical of ankylosing spondylitis blood was a TCR beta motif built from fewer than ten highly homologous variants. Disease-linked clones were found to be CD8+ and relatively rare in peripheral blood. Disease-associated clones were reportedly significantly overrepresented in matched ankylosing spondylitis synovial fluid.

Each CDR3 protein gets one entry after TCRdb re-called the 5' RACE reads with MiXCR. The sample consists of about 540,000 distinct CDR3 sequences, about 13% of them appearing once. The rearrangement links TRBV20-1 to TRBJ1-2; TRBD1 matches at 7 bases. The sequence was collected from a male donor with ankylosing spondylitis. The sample was blood, either unsorted or a sorted T cell fraction (not recorded which). The CDR3 region has the DNA TGCAGTGCTAGCAGGGGGGGGTCGGCCTATGGCTACACCTTC. Protein sequence: CSASRGGSAYGYTF.